A single sample gave rise to the 25 T cell receptor beta chains below, sequenced in a study of CD8+ T cells in alopecia areata (dated by TCRdb to the late 2010s). Library preparation was by the immunoSEQ multiplex PCR assay. RNA was extracted from all samples and reverse transcribed into cDNA, which served as template for TCR sequencing. Sourced from immuneACCESS, this table was stored by TCRdb with only in-frame sequences that have V and J called. A share of the clones is absent; for the studies checked, an unresolved V gene accounts for under half, and the remainder has no known explanation. The sample records about 130,000 clones, roughly 50% of which are singletons. The top ten constitute approximately 18% of the sample. The sample's time point label is to be understood as: baseline before oral tofacitinib. Sequenced material: CD8+ T cells sorted from blood, taken at week 0. The receptors shown here come from a human donor with alopecia areata.

The rearrangement joins TRBV5-1 to TRBJ2-7; D perhaps matches TRBD1 (6 bases). The V end lost 5 bases, the J end lost 3 bases, and 18 bases lay between the germline ends. The CDR3 sequence is 15 residues long. CDR1 is SGHRS, CDR2 YFSETQ, per germline. Here the CDR3 DNA reads TGCGCCAGCAGGTACAGGGCCACTGGGATCTACGAGCAGTACTTC. Translating it yields CASRYRATGIYEQYF.

This chain joins TRBV13 and TRBJ1-6; no definite D call. In germline, CDR1 is PRHDT, CDR2 FYEKMQ (reference sequence). CDR3 length: 14 residues. V was cut by 7 bases and J by 9 bases, with 16 bases left in between. The DNA for the CDR3 is TGTGCCAGCACCCTATCCGGGCTGGTTTCACCCCTCCACTTT. This sequence encodes CASTLSGLVSPLHF.

This clone was seen just once. V usage is TRBV5-4 and J usage is TRBJ1-1; D may be TRBD1 (5 bases). This CDR3 region has 14 residues. Trimming stripped 3 bases from V and 3 bases from J, with 12 bases between. Germline V lookup: CDR1 SGHNT, CDR2 YYREEE (reference sequence). Here the CDR3 reads CASSSPTRDTEAFF. CDR3 bases: TGTGCCAGCAGCTCCCCGACCAGGGACACTGAAGCTTTCTTT. The whole variable domain, remainder taken from reference TRBV5-4 and TRBJ1-1, is ETGVTQSPTHLIKTRGQQVTLRCSSQSGHNTVSWYQQALGQGPQFIFQYYREEENGRGNFPPRFSGLQFPNYSSELNVNALELDDSALYLCASSSPTRDTEAFFGQGTRLTVV.

The chain employs TRBV30 and TRBJ2-3; no clear D gene. CDR1 is GTSNPN and CDR2 is SVGIG in the germline V gene (reference sequence). V lost 2 bases to trimming and J lost 0 bases, with 6 bases between them. This CDR3 contains 13 residues. In DNA, the CDR3 is TGTGCCTGGAGTCCGAGGAGCACAGATACGCAGTATTTT. Its translation is CAWSPRSTDTQYF.

The gene calls are TRBV30 and TRBJ1-4; TRBD1 is a possible D gene (5 bases). The CDR3 spans 14 residues. CDR1 and CDR2 from the germline V gene are GTSNPN and SVGIG (reference sequence). V was clipped by 0 bases and J by 6 bases, with 11 bases between them. DNA for the CDR3: TGTGCCTGGAGTGTGTACGGGGCCGATGAAAAACTGTTTTTT. The encoded protein is CAWSVYGADEKLFF.

This clone was detected a few times. The rearrangement joins TRBV6-5 to TRBJ2-2; no definite D call. The V gene lost 3 bases and the J gene lost 0 bases, with 5 bases spanning the gap. The CDR3 has 14 amino acids. Germline V lookup: CDR1 MNHEY, CDR2 SVGAGI. The CDR3 spells CASSYEANTGELFF. In nucleotides, the CDR3 is TGTGCCAGCAGTTATGAAGCGAACACCGGGGAGCTGTTTTTT.

With regard to this clone: It is likely a read error, because the conserved phenylalanine at the end of the CDR3 is missing. No DNA is shown, since the ends of the CDR3 on it are uncertain; the CDR3 is the one TCRdb lists. The V gene is TRBV21-1, the J gene TRBJ2-6; the table's D call of TRBD2 was not tested on the DNA. TRBV21-1 is an annotated pseudogene. The CDR3 is 9 amino acids in total, end residues counted. The CDR3 region is CASSPSGQK.

On this clone: The identical CDR3 is also encoded by other nucleotide sequences in the sample. The chain recombines TRBV30 with TRBJ2-2, with D possibly TRBD2 on 7 matching bases. Germline V gene sequence: CDR1 GTSNPN, CDR2 SVGIG (reference sequence). This CDR3 contains 13 residues. The germline V and J ends were trimmed by 0 bases and 6 bases, with 8 bases remaining between them. The CDR3 region has the DNA TGTGCCTGGAGTGTAGGGGGGGCCGGGGAGCTGTTTTTT. It codes for CAWSVGGAGELFF.

V is TRBV5-6 and J is TRBJ1-2; D is possibly TRBD1 (5 bases). CDR1 and CDR2 (germline): SGHDT, YYEEEE. Trimming stripped 4 bases from V and 8 bases from J, with 15 bases between. This CDR3 region has 13 residues. The CDR3 sequence: CASSRDSPRGYTF. For the CDR3, the DNA is TGTGCCAGCAGCAGGGACTCCCCGCGGGGCTACACCTTC.

V and J are TRBV12-5 and TRBJ2-1; tentatively, D is TRBD1 (6 bases). The CDR3 is 12 residues long. The V gene's germline CDR1 is LGHNT and CDR2 FRNRAP. The V end lost 1 base, the J end lost 8 bases, and 6 bases lay between the germline ends. DNA for the CDR3: TGTGCTAGTGGTTTGGCAGGGGATGAGCAGTTCTTC. Encoded protein: CASGLAGDEQFF.

This chain links TRBV5-6 with TRBJ2-5; 8 bases line up with TRBD1. The CDR3 is made up of 15 amino acids. V shed 2 bases and J 3 bases; nucleotides not matched to a gene: 6. Germline CDR1 reads SGHDT; CDR2 reads YYEEEE. For the CDR3, the DNA is TGTGCCAGCAGCTTCTCGACAGGGGTGGAAGAGACCCAGTACTTC. Its translation is CASSFSTGVEETQYF.

V and J are TRBV30 and TRBJ1-1; D gene unclear. The CDR3 is made up of 13 amino acids. Between the trimmed V and J ends, which lost 0 bases and 7 bases, there was a span of 12 bases. CDR1 is GTSNPN, CDR2 SVGIG, per germline (reference sequence). In DNA form, the CDR3 reads TGTGCCTGGAGTGTATTATTACGGAATGAAGCTTTCTTT. This codes for CAWSVLLRNEAFF.

With regard to this clone: Within the sample, other DNA sequences also encode this same CDR3. The rearrangement joins TRBV30 to TRBJ2-3; D possibly uses TRBD1 or TRBD2 (5 bases each). The CDR3 runs 14 residues. Trimming cost V 0 bases and J 1 base, with 8 bases left between them. In germline, CDR1 is GTSNPN, CDR2 SVGIG (reference sequence). CDR3 DNA sequence: TGTGCCTGGAGTGTACTGGGGGGCACAGATACGCAGTATTTT. The encoded protein is CAWSVLGGTDTQYF. The whole variable domain, remainder taken from reference TRBV30 and TRBJ2-3, is SQTIHQWPATLVQPVGSPLSLECTVEGTSNPNLYWYRQAAGRGLQLLFYSVGIGQISSEVPQNLSASRPQDRQFILSSKKLLLSDSGFYLCAWSVLGGTDTQYFGPGTRLTVL.

The sample holds a few counts of this clone. This chain uses TRBV29-1 with TRBJ1-1; no clear D gene. There are 12 residues in the CDR3. Trimming removed 2 bases from V and 6 bases from J, with 10 bases in between. The germline gives CDR1 SQVTM, CDR2 ANQGSEA. The CDR3 DNA reads as TGCAGCGTTGAAAAACAGCTGCCTGAAGCTTTCTTT. This codes for CSVEKQLPEAFF.

The chain is built from TRBV15 and TRBJ2-3; tentatively, D is TRBD2 (6 bases). The germline CDR1 and CDR2 sequences are LNHNV and YYDKDF (reference sequence). This CDR3 contains 17 residues. V lost 2 bases to trimming and J lost 1 base, with 16 bases between them. The CDR3 sequence is CATSRLPGEARTDTQYF. CDR3 sequence (DNA): TGTGCCACCAGCAGACTACCGGGAGAGGCCCGCACAGATACGCAGTATTTT.

The chain links TRBV14 to TRBJ1-4; maybe TRBD1 (5 bases). Germline lookup yields CDR1 SGHDN and CDR2 FVKESK. The ends were cut back, 5 bases at V and 5 bases at J, with 18 bases in the middle. This CDR3 spans 16 amino acids. The CDR3: CASSTAEGHLNEKLFF. CDR3 sequence (DNA): TGTGCCAGCAGCACTGCCGAGGGGCACTTGAATGAAAAACTGTTTTTT.

The rearrangement links TRBV6-5 to TRBJ1-5, with no clear D. The germline CDR1 and CDR2 sequences are MNHEY and SVGAGI. The CDR3 spans 13 residues. Deletions cut 8 bases from V and 4 bases from J, with 12 bases between. CDR3 sequence: CASVSAGNQPQHF. The CDR3 DNA follows: TGTGCCAGCGTGAGTGCCGGAAATCAGCCCCAGCATTTT.

The chain employs TRBV4-1 and TRBJ1-1, with D perhaps TRBD1 (6 bases). Germline CDR1 and CDR2: MGHRA and YSYEKL. The V and J ends lost 0 bases and 4 bases respectively, with 21 bases between them. CDR3 length equals 18 residues. CDR3 nucleotides: TGCGCCAGCAGCCAAGATTGGGTCCAGGGGATGATGGCCACTGAAGCTTTCTTT. Translated, it gives CASSQDWVQGMMATEAFF.

This clone appeared many times. The chain links TRBV4-3 to TRBJ2-3; tentative D call: TRBD2 (6 bases). The V gene lost 0 bases and the J gene lost 2 bases, with 15 bases spanning the gap. CDR1 and CDR2 from the germline V gene are LGHNA and YSLEER. The CDR3 consists of 17 residues. The CDR3 DNA follows: TGCGCCAGCAGCCAAGATTGGGTCGCGGGGCTCACAGATACGCAGTATTTT. Its translation is CASSQDWVAGLTDTQYF.

This rearrangement joins TRBV30 to TRBJ2-7; D gene unclear. The CDR3 is 13 residues long. V dropped 0 bases and J dropped 5 bases, with 11 bases sitting between them. The germline V gene encodes CDR1 GTSNPN and CDR2 SVGIG (reference sequence). This chain's CDR3 is CAWSVLMEDEQYF. The CDR3, as DNA: TGTGCCTGGAGTGTACTAATGGAAGACGAGCAGTACTTC. The full variable domain, completed using reference TRBV30 and TRBJ2-7, is SQTIHQWPATLVQPVGSPLSLECTVEGTSNPNLYWYRQAAGRGLQLLFYSVGIGQISSEVPQNLSASRPQDRQFILSSKKLLLSDSGFYLCAWSVLMEDEQYFGPGTRLTVT.

The gene calls are TRBV4-1 and TRBJ2-5; 11 bases align to TRBD2. The CDR3 consists of 18 residues. CDR1 is MGHRA and CDR2 is YSYEKL in the germline V gene. V shed 6 bases, J shed 4 bases, and the junction held 16 bases outside the gene matches. CDR3 bases: TGCGCCAGCAGTTCAACGAGACTAGCGGGGAAGGTAGGAGAGACCCAGTACTTC. Amino acids: CASSSTRLAGKVGETQYF.

The rearrangement joins TRBV2 to TRBJ1-1; D remains unclear. CDR3 length: 13 amino acids. Per the germline V gene, CDR1 is SNHLY and CDR2 is FYNNEI. The ends were cut back, 4 bases at V and 1 base at J, with 7 bases in the middle. CDR3 amino acids: CASSGTPNTEAFF. CDR3 coding DNA: TGTGCCAGCAGTGGGACCCCGAACACTGAAGCTTTCTTT.

The chain recombines TRBV27 with TRBJ1-6; D gene uncertain. Germline CDR1 reads MNHEY; CDR2 reads SMNVEV (reference sequence). This CDR3 comprises 15 residues. Trimming shortened V by 2 bases and J by 6 bases, and 11 bases separated the two germline ends. CDR3: CASSLMGNPNSPLHF. The CDR3 DNA follows: TGTGCCAGCAGTTTAATGGGGAACCCTAATTCACCCCTCCACTTT.

The V gene is TRBV5-6, the J gene TRBJ1-2; D not resolved. Germline assignment: CDR1 SGHDT and CDR2 YYEEEE. V lost 1 base and J 1 base, leaving 5 bases between the germline ends. This CDR3 spans 13 amino acids. The CDR3 spells CASSLLRNYGYTF. The DNA of the CDR3 is TGTGCCAGCAGCTTGTTACGTAACTATGGCTACACCTTC.

This clone appeared once. V and J are TRBV29-1 and TRBJ2-2; D unclear. The CDR3 covers 12 residues. V lost 8 bases and J 3 bases, leaving 10 bases between the germline ends. In germline, CDR1 is SQVTM, CDR2 ANQGSEA. CDR3 nucleotide sequence: TGCAGCTCACGACTCGACACCGGGGAGCTGTTTTTT. It is translated as CSSRLDTGELFF.